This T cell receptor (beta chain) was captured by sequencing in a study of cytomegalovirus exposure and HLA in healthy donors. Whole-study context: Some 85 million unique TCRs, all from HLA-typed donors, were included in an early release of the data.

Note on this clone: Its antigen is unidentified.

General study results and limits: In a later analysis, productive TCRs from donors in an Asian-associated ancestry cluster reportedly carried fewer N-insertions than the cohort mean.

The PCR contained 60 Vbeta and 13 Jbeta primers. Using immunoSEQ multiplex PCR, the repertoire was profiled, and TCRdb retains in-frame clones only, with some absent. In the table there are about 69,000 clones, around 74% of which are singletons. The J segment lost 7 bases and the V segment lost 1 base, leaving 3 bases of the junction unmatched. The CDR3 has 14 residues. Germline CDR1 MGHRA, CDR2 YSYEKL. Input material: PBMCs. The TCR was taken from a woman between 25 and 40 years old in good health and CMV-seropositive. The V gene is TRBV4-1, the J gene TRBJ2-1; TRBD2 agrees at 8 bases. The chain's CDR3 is CASSQAGGRNEQFF. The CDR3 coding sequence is TGCGCCAGCAGCCAAGCGGGAGGGCGAAATGAGCAGTTCTTC.